This TCR beta chain was sequenced during a study of blood T cells in healthy people across ages. Study findings and constraints: Older individuals had lower TCR beta diversity per million T cells (the decline was roughly linear). Donor CMV status was unknown, possibly confounding expanded clonotype changes. When one million T cells were used, diversity estimates were thought to be underestimates.

PBMCs, at least 7 million per sample, were isolated. The table lists this clonotype with a few counts. Its antigen is as yet unknown. It was with a sample-barcoded 5' primer and a J-beta primer mix that a second PCR of about 6 to 11 cycles was run. MiXCR, applied by TCRdb to the 5' RACE reads, yields one record per CDR3 protein. The sample has about 640,000 distinct CDR3 sequences; around three fifths are singletons. The germline V and J ends were trimmed by 4 bases and 1 base, with 10 bases remaining between them. This CDR3 has 15 amino acids. Looked up from germline, CDR1 is KGHDR and CDR2 is SFDVKD.

V gene TRBV24-1 combines with J gene TRBJ2-1, with D possibly matching TRBD2 (5 bases). Sequencing was performed on blood. The source of this sequence is a man aged 60 to 69 in good health. DNA for the CDR3: TGTGCCACCAGTGAAACCAGGAGGTCCTACAATGAGCAGTTCTTC. It specifies CATSETRRSYNEQFF.